This T cell receptor (beta chain) is from a study of patients and donors after allogeneic stem cell transplantation. This CDR3 is built from 12 residues. Trimming left V 4 bases short and J 3 bases short, with 4 bases between. Germline-derived CDR1 and CDR2 are KGHDR and SFDVKD. TCRdb reprocessed the RT-PCR reads with MiXCR, giving one entry per CDR3 protein. The data hold more than 150,000 distinct CDR3 sequences, with nearly 25% observed a single time. The V and J genes are TRBV24-1 and TRBJ2-3; D not resolved. Sequenced input: blood, either unsorted or a sorted T cell fraction (not recorded which). The source is a human donor who was either an allogeneic HSCT recipient or a stem cell or donor lymphocyte infusion donor (not recorded which). It is not recorded whose cells these are; they may come from a transplant donor. The CDR3 sequence: CATSDSTDTQYF. The CDR3 nucleotides read TGTGCCACCAGTGACTCTACAGATACGCAGTATTTT.